This paragraph reports one T cell receptor (beta chain). The antigen is undetermined. Clones were sequenced by immunoSEQ multiplex PCR, and TCRdb holds only the in-frame ones, with some missing. The sample has about 91,000 clones; roughly 86% are singletons. This entry is derived from a study of OX40 agonist ivuxolimab in advanced cancers. Overall study context: Having had anti-PD-1, anti-PD-L1 or anti-CTLA-4 therapy before was allowed, and roughly 40% had some.

Study-level points and caveats: More expanded clones were seen, on average, in CD8+ T cells than in CD4+.

The CDR3 length is 17 residues. V lost 3 bases and J lost 3, with 21 bases in between. Germline CDR1 and CDR2: SSHAT and FNYEAQ (reference sequence). The source of this sequence is an adult with an advanced solid tumor such as melanoma, head and neck, liver or kidney cancer. The sample here was CD4+ or CD8+ T cells sorted from blood, taken in a trial of the OX40 agonist ivuxolimab. The chain links TRBV7-7 to TRBJ2-7, with unresolved D. CDR3 coding DNA: TGTGCCAGCAGCTTCGAAGAAAGTCTAGATATAATCTACGAGCAGTACTTC. Translating gives CASSFEESLDIIYEQYF.